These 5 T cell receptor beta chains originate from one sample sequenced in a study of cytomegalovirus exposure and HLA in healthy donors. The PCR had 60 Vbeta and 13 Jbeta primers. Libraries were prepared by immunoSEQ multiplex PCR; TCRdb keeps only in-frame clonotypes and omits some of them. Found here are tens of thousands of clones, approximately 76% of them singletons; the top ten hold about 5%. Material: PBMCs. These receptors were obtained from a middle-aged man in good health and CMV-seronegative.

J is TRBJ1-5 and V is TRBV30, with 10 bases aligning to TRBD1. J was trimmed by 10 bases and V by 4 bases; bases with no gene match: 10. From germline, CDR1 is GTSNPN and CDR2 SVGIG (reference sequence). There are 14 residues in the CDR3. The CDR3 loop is CAWTPGQGLRPQHF. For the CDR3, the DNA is TGTGCCTGGACCCCGGGACAGGGGCTTCGACCCCAGCATTTT.

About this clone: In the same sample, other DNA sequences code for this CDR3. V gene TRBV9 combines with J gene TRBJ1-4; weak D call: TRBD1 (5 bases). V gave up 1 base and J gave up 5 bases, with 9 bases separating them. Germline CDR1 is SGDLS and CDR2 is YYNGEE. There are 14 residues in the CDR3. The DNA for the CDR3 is TGTGCCAGCAGCGTACAGGGATCCAATGAAAAACTGTTTTTT. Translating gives CASSVQGSNEKLFF.

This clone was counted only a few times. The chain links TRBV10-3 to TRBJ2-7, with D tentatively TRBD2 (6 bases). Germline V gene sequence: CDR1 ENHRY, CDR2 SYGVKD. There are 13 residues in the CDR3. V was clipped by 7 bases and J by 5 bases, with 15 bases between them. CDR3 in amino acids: CAINGAPGDEQYF. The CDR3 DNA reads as TGTGCCATCAACGGCGCGCCGGGAGACGAGCAGTACTTC.

The CDR3 is CASSQEGTGANNSPLHF. The CDR3 DNA follows: TGTGCCAGCAGCCAAGAGGGGACAGGGGCAAATAATTCACCCCTCCACTTT. The rearrangement links TRBV4-2 to TRBJ1-6, with 10 bases lining up with TRBD1. Trimming at V came to 0 bases and at J to 5 bases, leaving 4 bases not matched to a gene. The CDR3 covers 17 residues. The germline V gene encodes CDR1 LGHNA and CDR2 YNFKEQ.

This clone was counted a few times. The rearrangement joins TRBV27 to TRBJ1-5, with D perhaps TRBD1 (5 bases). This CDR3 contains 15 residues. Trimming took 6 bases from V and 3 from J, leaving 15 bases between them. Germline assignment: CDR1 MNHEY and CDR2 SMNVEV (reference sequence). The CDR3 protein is CASSDGGFNNQPQHF. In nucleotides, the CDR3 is TGTGCCAGCAGCGACGGGGGGTTTAACAATCAGCCCCAGCATTTT.